These 3 T cell receptor beta chains were sequenced from one sample in a study of human T cells and chemical hapten exposure. Time point indicated: patch test 1, 2 weeks after DPC sensitization. Described treatment: therapeutic diphenylcyclopropenone sensitization with weekly scalp DPC. TCRdb reprocessed the RACE reads via MiXCR and lists one record per CDR3 protein. The sample contains about 360,000 distinct CDR3 sequences, about 7% of which appear only once. Sequencing was performed on whole blood, taken in connection with sensitization to the hapten diphenylcyclopropenone (DPC). These receptors were taken from a woman younger than 35 with alopecia areata. Some clones in this sample may be carry-over from other donors' samples.

V and J are TRBV21-1 and TRBJ1-4; TRBD1, the table's D call, was not compared with the DNA. TRBV21-1 is a known pseudogene. The CDR3 covers 16 residues. CDR3: CASSKDSSGTNEKLFF. For the CDR3, the DNA is TGTGCCAGCAGCAAAGATAGCTCAGGGACTAATGAAAAACTGTTTTTT.

This clonotype has ten or more counts. The chain has TRBV12-3 or TRBV12-4 and TRBJ2-3; maybe TRBD2 (6 bases). Trimming removed 0 bases from V and 2 bases from J, with 12 bases in between. This CDR3 contains 16 residues. In DNA form, the CDR3 reads TGTGCCAGCAGTTTAGCGGGGGGTCCTTACACAGATACGCAGTATTTT. As protein: CASSLAGGPYTDTQYF.

This clonotype was counted a few times. DNA of the CDR3: TGTGCCAGCAGCCACGGGTCTCTAGGCTACGAGCAGTACTTC. Protein: CASSHGSLGYEQYF. The chain is built from TRBV27 and TRBJ2-7, with D unresolved. The CDR3 is made up of 14 amino acids. Germline lookup yields CDR1 MNHEY and CDR2 SMNVEV (reference sequence). V was cut by 6 bases and J by 3 bases, with 15 bases left in between.